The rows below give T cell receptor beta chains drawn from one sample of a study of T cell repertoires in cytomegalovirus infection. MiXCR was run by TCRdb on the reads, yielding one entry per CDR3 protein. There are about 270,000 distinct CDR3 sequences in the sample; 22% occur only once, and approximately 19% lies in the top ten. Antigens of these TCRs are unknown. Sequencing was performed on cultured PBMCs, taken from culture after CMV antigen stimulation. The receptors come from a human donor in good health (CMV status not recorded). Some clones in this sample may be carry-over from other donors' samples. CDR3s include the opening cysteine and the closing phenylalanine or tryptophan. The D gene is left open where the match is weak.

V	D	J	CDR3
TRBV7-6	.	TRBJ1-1	CASSPHRDTEAFF
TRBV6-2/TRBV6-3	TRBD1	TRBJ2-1	CASRKQGAVLNEQFF
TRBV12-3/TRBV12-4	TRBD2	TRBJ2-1	CASGNEGLAGGPRLFF
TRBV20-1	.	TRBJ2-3	CSASETLRADTQYF
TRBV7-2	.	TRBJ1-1	CASSLGGTMNTEAFF
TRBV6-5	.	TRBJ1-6	CASSYAAGVYSPLHF
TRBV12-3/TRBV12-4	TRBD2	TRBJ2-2	CASSLRATSGSGNTGELFF
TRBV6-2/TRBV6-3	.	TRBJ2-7	CASSSGRSIYEQYF
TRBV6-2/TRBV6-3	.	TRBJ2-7	CASSPHRLPLYEQYF
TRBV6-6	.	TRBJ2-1	CASSSKRLTLNEQFF
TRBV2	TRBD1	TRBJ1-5	CASSPLGTGVNQPQHF